Presented here are 13 T cell receptor beta chains from one specimen sequenced in a study of cytomegalovirus exposure and HLA in healthy donors. The PCR ran on 60 Vbeta and 13 Jbeta primers. Clones were sequenced by immunoSEQ multiplex PCR, and TCRdb holds only the in-frame ones, with some missing. In all, the sample yields around 75,000 clones. Specimen: PBMCs. These receptors originate from a middle-aged man in good health and CMV-seronegative.

This sequence joins TRBV11-3 and TRBJ2-5; weak D call: TRBD2 (5 bases). The J call may not be correct, given that the DNA end is closer to TRBJ2-7. This CDR3 has 16 amino acids. CDR1 and CDR2 from the germline V gene are SGHNT and YENEEA. The CDR3 coding sequence is TGTGCCAGCAGCCGTAACAGCGGCAGGCAATCCTACGAGCAGTACTTC. Its translation is CASSRNSGRQSYEQYF.

This chain uses TRBV28 with TRBJ1-2; D is unresolved. The CDR3 totals 12 residues. Germline values: CDR1 MDHEN, CDR2 SYDVKM. Trimming removed 4 bases at V and 4 bases at J, with 7 bases between. CDR3 loop: CASSSRIYGYTF. DNA of the CDR3: TGTGCCAGCAGTTCTAGGATCTATGGCTACACCTTC.

The chain uses TRBV7-2 and TRBJ1-5, with D perhaps matching TRBD1 (6 bases). Between the trimmed V and J ends, which lost 5 bases and 12 bases, there was a span of 17 bases. CDR1 is SGHTA and CDR2 is FQGNSA in the germline V gene. The CDR3 sequence is 13 residues long. CDR3 region: CASSLTQQGYQHF. The CDR3 nucleotides are TGTGCCAGCAGCCTAACCCAACAGGGATACCAGCATTTT.

The rearrangement links TRBV4-1 to TRBJ2-3; 8 bases map to TRBD2. This CDR3 comprises 15 residues. Trimming cost V 1 base and J 7 bases; bases outside gene matches: 7. The germline V gene has CDR1 MGHRA and CDR2 YSYEKL. CDR3 nucleotide sequence: TGCGCCAGCAGCCAAGCCAGCGGGAGTACGTATACGCAGTATTTT. Its protein is CASSQASGSTYTQYF.

This sequence joins TRBV5-4 and TRBJ1-6; 7 bases are shared with TRBD1. With 0 bases clipped from V and 14 bases from J, the junction kept 2 bases outside the gene matches. The CDR3 has 12 residues. Germline assignment: CDR1 SGHNT and CDR2 YYREEE (reference sequence). In DNA, the CDR3 is TGTGCCAGCAGCTTGGCAGGGGGAACCCTCCACTTT. It encodes CASSLAGGTLHF.

The J gene is TRBJ1-2, the V gene TRBV28, with 7 bases that match TRBD1. This CDR3 spans 15 amino acids. The germline V gene encodes CDR1 MDHEN and CDR2 SYDVKM. V lost 3 bases and J lost 2; bases outside the gene matches: 6. Here the CDR3 DNA reads TGTGCCAGCAGTTTTCACAGGGGCGAGAACTATGGCTACACCTTC. This translates into CASSFHRGENYGYTF.

This chain uses TRBV9 with TRBJ2-2; perhaps TRBD1 as D (6 bases). The length of the CDR3 is 15 residues. The V gene lost 2 bases and the J gene lost 3 bases, with 11 bases spanning the gap. CDR1 is SGDLS, CDR2 YYNGEE, per germline. The CDR3 is CASSVSGQHTGELFF. DNA of the CDR3: TGTGCCAGCAGCGTCTCCGGACAGCACACCGGGGAGCTGTTTTTT.

The genes are TRBV19 and TRBJ2-6; TRBD1 aligns across 8 bases. Germline trimming cut 4 bases from V and 5 bases from J; bases unmatched to any gene: 4. The CDR3 is 15 residues long. The germline gives CDR1 LNHDA, CDR2 SQIVND (reference sequence). CDR3 sequence: CASSSRTGRANVLTF. In DNA, the CDR3 is TGTGCCAGTAGTAGCCGGACAGGGAGGGCCAACGTCCTGACTTTC.

The gene calls are TRBV6-6 and TRBJ1-5, with 8 bases identical to TRBD1. Germline V gives CDR1 MNHNY, CDR2 SVGAGI (reference sequence). This CDR3 region has 16 residues. V gave up 4 bases and J gave up 9 bases; unmatched junction bases: 14. In DNA, the CDR3 is TGTGCCAGCAGTTTAAACAGGGGGATTGGTCATCCGCCCCAGCATTTT. This translates into CASSLNRGIGHPPQHF.

The chain employs TRBV29-1 and TRBJ2-1; D is possibly TRBD2 (6 bases). V dropped 4 bases and J dropped 8 bases, with 15 bases sitting between them. The CDR3 is 13 amino acids. Germline CDR1 SQVTM, CDR2 ANQGSEA. CDR3 DNA sequence: TGCAGCGTTGGGGAGGCAGTGGGATATGAGCAGTTCTTC. Encoded protein: CSVGEAVGYEQFF.

The chain links TRBV11-2 to TRBJ2-5; maybe TRBD2 (6 bases). The V gene's germline CDR1 is SGHAT and CDR2 FQNNGV. V lost 4 bases and J 5 bases, leaving 14 bases between the germline ends. The CDR3 consists of 14 residues. Written as DNA, the CDR3 is TGTGCCAGCAGCTCCCAACGACTAGGGGAGACCCAGTACTTC. Amino acids: CASSSQRLGETQYF.

The chain recombines TRBV10-2 with TRBJ2-7, with TRBD1 matching over 7 bases. Germline CDR1 and CDR2: WSHSY and SAAADI. V shed 7 bases and J 1 base; nucleotides not matched to a gene: 4. CDR3 length: 13 amino acids. For the CDR3, the DNA is TGCGCCAGCACATCGGGACAGTCCTACGAGCAGTACTTC. It codes for CASTSGQSYEQYF.

The chain carries TRBV30 and TRBJ1-1; tentative D call: TRBD1 (6 bases). The germline V gene encodes CDR1 GTSNPN and CDR2 SVGIG (reference sequence). The CDR3 spans 13 residues. V shed 4 bases and J shed 1 base, with 10 bases lying between them. The CDR3 loop is CAWTRGGNTEAFF. Written as DNA, the CDR3 is TGTGCCTGGACCCGAGGGGGGAACACTGAAGCTTTCTTT.